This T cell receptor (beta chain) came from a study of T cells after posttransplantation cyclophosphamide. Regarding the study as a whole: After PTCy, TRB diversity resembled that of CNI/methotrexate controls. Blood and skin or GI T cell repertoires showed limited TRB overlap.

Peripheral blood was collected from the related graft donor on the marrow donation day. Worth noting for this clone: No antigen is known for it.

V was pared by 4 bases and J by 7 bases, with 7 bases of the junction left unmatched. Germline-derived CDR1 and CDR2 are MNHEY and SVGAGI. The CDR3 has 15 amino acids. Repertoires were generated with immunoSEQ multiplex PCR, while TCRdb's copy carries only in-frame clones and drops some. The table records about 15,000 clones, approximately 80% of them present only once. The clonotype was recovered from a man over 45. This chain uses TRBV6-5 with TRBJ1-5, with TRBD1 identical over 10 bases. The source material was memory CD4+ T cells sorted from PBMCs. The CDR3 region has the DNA TGTGCCAGCAGTTCGGGACAGGGGCAGGGGCAGCCCCAGCATTTT. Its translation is CASSSGQGQGQPQHF.